There are a few counts of the clone carrying this T cell receptor beta chain. This sample is part of a study of spatial heterogeneity in lung cancer. The time point denotes: sample taken at primary tumor resection. Researchers sequenced whole RNA taken from tumor, nontumor lung or frozen PBMC without sorting. TCRdb called the 5' RACE reads again in MiXCR, with one record for every CDR3 protein. The sample has more than 20,000 distinct CDR3 sequences; about 4.6% are singletons. CDR1 is LGHDT, CDR2 YNNKEL, per germline (reference sequence). The V gene lost 0 bases and the J gene lost 0 bases, with 3 bases spanning the gap. This CDR3 contains 15 residues.

The chain links TRBV3-1 to TRBJ2-6; D unresolved. Sequenced material: PBMCs, taken at surgery. The clonotype comes from a male donor with early-stage non-small cell lung cancer. The CDR3 nucleotides are TGTGCCAGCAGCCAAGATAGCTCTGGGGCCAACGTCCTGACTTTC. Residues: CASSQDSSGANVLTF. The entire variable domain, with the rest obtained from reference TRBV3-1 and TRBJ2-6, is as follows: DTAVSQTPKYLVTQMGNDKSIKCEQNLGHDTMYWYKQDSKKFLKIMFSYNNKELIINETVPNRFSPKSPDKAHLNLHINSLELGDSAVYFCASSQDSSGANVLTFGAGSRLTVL.